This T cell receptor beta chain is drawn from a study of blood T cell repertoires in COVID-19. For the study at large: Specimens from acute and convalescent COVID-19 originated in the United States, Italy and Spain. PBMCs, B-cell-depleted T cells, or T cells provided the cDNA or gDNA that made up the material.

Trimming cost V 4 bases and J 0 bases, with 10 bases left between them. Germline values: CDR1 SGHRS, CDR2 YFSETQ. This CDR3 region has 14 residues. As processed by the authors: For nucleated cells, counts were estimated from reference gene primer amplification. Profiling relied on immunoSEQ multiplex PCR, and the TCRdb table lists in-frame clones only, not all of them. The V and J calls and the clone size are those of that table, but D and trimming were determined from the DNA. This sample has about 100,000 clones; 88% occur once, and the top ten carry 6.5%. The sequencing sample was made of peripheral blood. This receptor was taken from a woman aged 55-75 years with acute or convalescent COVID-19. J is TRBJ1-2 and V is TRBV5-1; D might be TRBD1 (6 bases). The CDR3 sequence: CASSRGQTNYGYTF. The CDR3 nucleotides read TGCGCCAGCAGCCGCGGACAGACTAACTATGGCTACACCTTC. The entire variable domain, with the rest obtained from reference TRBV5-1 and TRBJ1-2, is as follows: KAGVTQTPRYLIKTRGQQVTLSCSPISGHRSVSWYQQTPGQGLQFLFEYFSETQRNKGNFPGRFSGRQFSNSRSEMNVSTLELGDSALYLCASSRGQTNYGYTFGSGTRLTVV.